The 28 T cell receptor beta chains in this list originate from one sample, sequenced in a study of blood T cell repertoires in COVID-19 (dated by TCRdb to 2020 to 2021). The method was the immunoSEQ multiplex PCR assay. Sourced from immuneACCESS, this table was stored by TCRdb with only in-frame sequences that have V and J called. A share of the clones is absent; for the studies checked, an unresolved V gene accounts for under half, and the remainder has no known explanation. The sample yields around 56,000 clones; roughly 70% were counted once. The ten largest make up approximately 15% of the sample. Material: peripheral blood. All receptors derive from an older woman with acute or convalescent COVID-19.

The genes are TRBV5-1 and TRBJ1-2; D remains ambiguous. Germline lookup yields CDR1 SGHRS and CDR2 YFSETQ. The CDR3 has 14 amino acids. Trimming pared 1 base from V and 3 bases from J, leaving 10 bases between. CDR3 coding DNA: TGCGCCAGCAGCTTGACCACAGCCCACTATGGCTACACCTTC. Its translation is CASSLTTAHYGYTF. The variable domain in full, with the rest retrieved from reference TRBV5-1 and TRBJ1-2, is KAGVTQTPRYLIKTRGQQVTLSCSPISGHRSVSWYQQTPGQGLQFLFEYFSETQRNKGNFPGRFSGRQFSNSRSEMNVSTLELGDSALYLCASSLTTAHYGYTFGSGTRLTVV.

The chain joins TRBV19 to TRBJ1-4; D may be TRBD1 (5 bases). CDR3 length: 16 residues. Trimming shortened V by 5 bases and J by 7 bases, and 20 bases separated the two germline ends. CDR1 is LNHDA, CDR2 SQIVND, per germline (reference sequence). This CDR3 is CASSSRLSGRGEKLFF. The CDR3 nucleotides read TGTGCCAGTAGTTCCCGCTTGTCAGGGCGAGGTGAAAAACTGTTTTTT.

This CDR3 is CASSPSGAYEQYF. CDR3 in DNA: TGTGCCAGCTCACCGTCGGGAGCGTACGAGCAGTACTTC. This rearrangement joins TRBV18 to TRBJ2-7; maybe TRBD2 (6 bases). CDR1 is KGHSH and CDR2 is LQKENI in the germline V gene. The CDR3 spans 13 residues. V lost 3 bases, J lost 4 bases, and 10 bases lay in between.

This clone turned up a few times. This chain connects TRBV5-6 to TRBJ1-1; no definite D call. The CDR3 consists of 14 residues. Between the trimmed V and J ends, which lost 1 base and 3 bases, there was a span of 10 bases. Germline values: CDR1 SGHDT, CDR2 YYEEEE. CDR3 sequence: CASSLRVSHTEAFF. In DNA, the CDR3 is TGTGCCAGCAGCTTGCGGGTCAGCCACACTGAAGCTTTCTTT.

This chain links TRBV19 with TRBJ1-2; D possibly corresponds to TRBD1 (5 bases). Germline loops: CDR1 LNHDA, CDR2 SQIVND (reference sequence). The CDR3 loop spans 14 amino acids. V was cut by 2 bases and J by 7 bases, with 14 bases left in between. CDR3 in amino acids: CASSIQGTSAGYTF. DNA of the CDR3: TGTGCCAGTAGTATACAGGGTACTTCGGCTGGCTACACCTTC.

The chain combines TRBV19 with TRBJ2-2; 9 bases are shared with TRBD1. The J segment lost 4 bases and the V segment lost 6 bases, leaving 12 bases of the junction unmatched. This CDR3 region has 17 residues. From germline, CDR1 is LNHDA and CDR2 SQIVND (reference sequence). In DNA form, the CDR3 reads TGTGCCAGTAGGAGCTCCTCCGGGACAGGGTTCACCGGGGAGCTGTTTTTT. Translated, it gives CASRSSSGTGFTGELFF. The variable domain in full, with the rest retrieved from reference TRBV19 and TRBJ2-2, is DGGITQSPKYLFRKEGQNVTLSCEQNLNHDAMYWYRQDPGQGLRLIYYSQIVNDFQKGDIAEGYSVSREKKESFPLTVTSAQKNPTAFYLCASRSSSGTGFTGELFFGEGSRLTVL.

J is TRBJ2-7 and V is TRBV2, with TRBD1 matching 7 bases. V shed 7 bases and J 5 bases; nucleotides not matched to a gene: 8. CDR1 is SNHLY and CDR2 is FYNNEI in the germline V gene. The CDR3 runs to 13 residues. CDR3 sequence: CASTPGQINEQYF. The CDR3 nucleotides are TGTGCCAGCACCCCGGGACAGATCAACGAGCAGTACTTC.

The chain is built from TRBV2 and TRBJ2-3; D perhaps matches TRBD2 (6 bases). Trimming took 6 bases from V and 4 from J, leaving 11 bases between them. CDR3 length: 13 residues. CDR1 is SNHLY and CDR2 is FYNNEI in the germline V gene. The CDR3 nucleotides read TGTGCCAGCAGGGTACTAGCATCAGATACGCAGTATTTT. It specifies CASRVLASDTQYF.

V usage is TRBV6-5 and J usage is TRBJ1-6, with 10 bases lining up with TRBD1. V dropped 5 bases and J dropped 10; count of bases not matched to a gene: 8. The germline V gene has CDR1 MNHEY and CDR2 SVGAGI. This CDR3 has 15 amino acids. CDR3 DNA sequence: TGTGCCAGCAGTCCTCCGGGACAGGGGTGGTCACCCCTCCACTTT. Translation: CASSPPGQGWSPLHF.

For this clone: Mismatch with germline at one junction end may stem from a read error. J is TRBJ2-7 and V is TRBV4-1; 8 nucleotides agree with TRBD1. The CDR3 contains 15 residues. CDR1 is MGHRA, CDR2 YSYEKL, per germline. CDR3 amino acids: CASSEDRGNTYEQYF. The CDR3 region has the DNA TGCGCCAGCAGCGAAGACAGGGGCAATACGTACGAGCAGTACTTC.

The chain has TRBV11-2 and TRBJ2-5, with 7 nucleotides matching TRBD1. The junction had 8 bases not matched to a gene; V was cut back by 4 bases and J by 3 bases. The germline gives CDR1 SGHAT, CDR2 FQNNGV. The CDR3 length is 15 residues. The CDR3 sequence is CASSSDPGTEETQYF. The CDR3 DNA sequence: TGTGCCAGCAGCTCTGACCCCGGGACAGAAGAGACCCAGTACTTC.

The sample holds one count of this clone. The chain employs TRBV19 and TRBJ2-7, with a weak D call TRBD1 (5 bases). The V gene's germline CDR1 is LNHDA and CDR2 SQIVND (reference sequence). Trimming cost V 5 bases and J 11 bases, with 16 bases left between them. The CDR3 consists of 12 residues. The CDR3 here is CASSPEGVSKYF. DNA for the CDR3: TGTGCCAGTAGTCCGGAAGGGGTGTCCAAGTACTTC. Supplemented by reference TRBV19 and TRBJ2-7, the full variable domain reads DGGITQSPKYLFRKEGQNVTLSCEQNLNHDAMYWYRQDPGQGLRLIYYSQIVNDFQKGDIAEGYSVSREKKESFPLTVTSAQKNPTAFYLCASSPEGVSKYFGPGTRLTVT.

The rearrangement joins TRBV7-9 to TRBJ1-1; TRBD1 might be the D (5 bases). The germline gives CDR1 SEHNR, CDR2 FQNEAQ (reference sequence). The CDR3 sequence is 16 residues long. V lost 5 bases to trimming and J lost 3 bases, with 19 bases between them. CDR3 bases: TGTGCCAGCAGCCCCACGTTGGGGCGATTAGACACTGAAGCTTTCTTT. This gives the protein CASSPTLGRLDTEAFF.

The chain combines TRBV12-3 or TRBV12-4 with TRBJ1-3; D remains ambiguous. Trimming shortened V by 6 bases and J by 4 bases, and 7 bases separated the two germline ends. This CDR3 is built from 12 residues. The CDR3 is CASSPGGNTIYF. The CDR3 DNA reads as TGTGCCAGCAGCCCGGGGGGAAACACCATATATTTT.

This clone was observed a few times. The V and J genes are TRBV11-2 and TRBJ2-7; 10 nucleotides agree with TRBD1. The germline V gene has CDR1 SGHAT and CDR2 FQNNGV. Trimming cost V 2 bases and J 2 bases; bases outside gene matches: 6. The CDR3 totals 16 residues. The DNA of the CDR3 is TGTGCCAGCAGCTTAACGGGACAGGGGACGACCTACGAGCAGTACGTC. It yields the protein CASSLTGQGTTYEQYV.

This clone was recorded many times. The V gene is TRBV19, the J gene TRBJ1-5, with D uncertain. Trimming pared 1 base from V and 3 bases from J, leaving 10 bases between. The length of the CDR3 is 15 residues. Per germline, CDR1 LNHDA and CDR2 SQIVND (reference sequence). DNA for the CDR3: TGTGCCAGTAGTATAGCATCCAGATACAATCAGCCCCAGCATTTT. The encoded protein is CASSIASRYNQPQHF.

The sample holds a few counts of this clone. V gene TRBV7-9 combines with J gene TRBJ1-2, with unresolved D. This CDR3 has 15 amino acids. The V and J ends lost 1 base and 2 bases respectively, with 11 bases between them. Germline V gene lookup returns CDR1 SEHNR and CDR2 FQNEAQ (reference sequence). The CDR3 nucleotides read TGTGCCAGCAGCTTAGTGGCTGAGGAAAACTATGGCTACACCTTC. This sequence encodes CASSLVAEENYGYTF.

V is TRBV5-5 and J is TRBJ1-6, with 10 bases that match TRBD1. Trimming at V came to 0 bases and at J to 10 bases, leaving 10 bases not matched to a gene. The CDR3 is 17 residues long. Germline-derived CDR1 and CDR2 are SGHKS and YYEKEE (reference sequence). The CDR3 protein is CASSLALTGGLGSPLHF. The CDR3 coding sequence is TGTGCCAGCAGCTTGGCCTTGACAGGGGGCCTGGGGTCACCCCTCCACTTT. The complete variable domain, with remaining parts taken from reference TRBV5-5 and TRBJ1-6, reads DAGVTQSPTHLIKTRGQQVTLRCSPISGHKSVSWYQQVLGQGPQFIFQYYEKEERGRGNFPDRFSARQFPNYSSELNVNALLLGDSALYLCASSLALTGGLGSPLHFGNGTRLTVT.

The rearrangement joins TRBV6-2 or TRBV6-3 to TRBJ1-6, with 7 nucleotides matching TRBD1. There are 16 residues in the CDR3. Germline V CDR1 and CDR2: MNHEY, SVGEGT. V trimming: 1 base; J trimming: 8 bases; junction bases outside the gene matches: 8. The CDR3 coding sequence is TGTGCCAGCAGTTACTGGGGACAGCTCATTGATTCACCCCTCCACTTT. Its protein product is CASSYWGQLIDSPLHF.

The genes are TRBV6-5 and TRBJ2-4; D is possibly TRBD1 (6 bases). Germline CDR1 MNHEY, CDR2 SVGAGI. V was trimmed by 5 bases and J by 7 bases, leaving 15 bases between them. The CDR3 extends over 14 amino acids. CDR3 in DNA: TGTGCCAGCAGTCTCGGGACACTCGGGAACATTCAGTACTTC. It is translated as CASSLGTLGNIQYF.

This clone was seen more than once but under ten times. V gene TRBV11-1 combines with J gene TRBJ2-5; D might be TRBD1 (6 bases). CDR3 length: 14 amino acids. Germline lookup yields CDR1 SGHAT and CDR2 FQDESV (reference sequence). V lost 4 bases and J lost 1, with 10 bases in between. CDR3 sequence reads: CASSSDRSQETQYF. CDR3 in DNA: TGTGCCAGCAGCTCCGACAGGAGCCAAGAGACCCAGTACTTC.

The V and J genes are TRBV20-1 and TRBJ2-5, with no clear D. Germline V lookup: CDR1 DFQATT, CDR2 SNEGSKA (reference sequence). The length of the CDR3 is 10 residues. V lost 4 bases and J 5 bases, leaving 5 bases between the germline ends. CDR3 sequence reads: CSATEETQYF. CDR3 nucleotide sequence: TGCAGTGCTACCGAGGAGACCCAGTACTTC.

The V and J genes are TRBV11-2 and TRBJ1-1, with 7 nucleotides matching TRBD1. Germline V CDR1 and CDR2: SGHAT, FQNNGV. With 1 base clipped from V and 4 bases from J, the junction kept 3 bases outside the gene matches. The CDR3 runs 14 residues. CDR3 amino acids: CASSLGQGVTEAFF. CDR3 sequence (DNA): TGTGCCAGCAGCTTAGGGCAGGGGGTCACTGAAGCTTTCTTT.

J is TRBJ2-1 and V is TRBV6-5, with D perhaps TRBD2 (5 bases). The CDR3 is 16 residues long. V lost 0 bases, J lost 0 bases, and 9 bases lay in between. In germline, CDR1 is MNHEY, CDR2 SVGAGI. CDR3 amino acids: CASSYSAGSSYNEQFF. CDR3 bases: TGTGCCAGCAGTTACTCTGCGGGTAGCTCCTACAATGAGCAGTTCTTC.

The chain is built from TRBV6-5 and TRBJ1-2; 7 bases are a match to TRBD1. J lost 5 bases, V lost 0 bases, and 9 bases had no gene match. The CDR3 contains 16 residues. Germline CDR1 and CDR2: MNHEY and SVGAGI. CDR3 in DNA: TGTGCCAGCAGTTACTCGATGTCAGGGGGAAGTTATGGCTACACCTTC. Its protein product is CASSYSMSGGSYGYTF.

This chain joins TRBV29-1 and TRBJ2-6; the D is unclear. V was cut by 4 bases and J by 0 bases, with 4 bases left in between. This CDR3 contains 13 residues. The V gene's germline CDR1 is SQVTM and CDR2 ANQGSEA. CDR3 nucleotide sequence: TGCAGCGTTGTATACTCTGGGGCCAACGTCCTGACTTTC. Protein product: CSVVYSGANVLTF.

This sequence joins TRBV5-5 and TRBJ2-7; 9 nucleotides line up with TRBD1. The J segment lost 7 bases and the V segment lost 4 bases, leaving 6 bases of the junction unmatched. The CDR3 is 13 residues long. The germline V gene encodes CDR1 SGHKS and CDR2 YYEKEE (reference sequence). In nucleotides, the CDR3 is TGTGCCAGCAGCCCTAGGACAGGGGATGAGCAGTACGTC. As protein: CASSPRTGDEQYV.

The chain recombines TRBV27 with TRBJ1-2; D not certain. V lost 7 bases and J lost 7, with 22 bases in between. Germline V gene lookup returns CDR1 MNHEY and CDR2 SMNVEV (reference sequence). This CDR3 is built from 15 residues. CDR3 protein: CASTSTFRVLGGYTF. Written as DNA, the CDR3 is TGTGCCAGCACCAGCACCTTTCGGGTGTTGGGTGGCTACACCTTC.